This record concerns one TCR beta chain sequence. Its specificity is not known. After constant-region reverse-primer amplification, full-length variable regions underwent semi-nested PCR with Nested Universal Primer A. TCRdb re-analysed the 5' RACE reads in MiXCR, keeping a single row per CDR3 protein. The sample lists roughly 52,000 distinct CDR3 sequences, 17% occurring once. Overall study findings and caveats: The larger cohort examined one V-J beta rearrangement, not whole repertoires. Tumor-infiltrating Treg TCR alpha and beta sequences overlapped most with tumor naive CD4+ T cells, then blood naive.

Per germline, CDR1 MNHNS and CDR2 SASEGT. The CDR3 is made up of 11 amino acids. The V end lost 8 bases, the J end lost 10 bases, and 12 bases lay between the germline ends. The J gene is TRBJ2-1, the V gene TRBV6-1; D may correspond to TRBD1 or TRBD2 (5 bases each). Sequenced: naive CD4+ T cells sorted from blood. The subset denotes: naive CD4+ T cells, CD4+CD45RA+CD25-. The sequence was collected from a female donor with breast cancer. DNA for the CDR3: TGTGCCAGCCGGGGCCCCCGAGAGCAGTTCTTC. Amino acid sequence: CASRGPREQFF.